One and the same sample provided the 16 T cell receptor beta chains below, sequenced in a study of T cell responses to AZD1222 COVID-19 vaccine. Produced via immunoSEQ multiplex PCR; TCRdb's table is partial and in-frame only. This table holds some 60,000 clones, more than 60% found once. This specimen consisted of peripheral blood, obtained 28 days after the second AZD1222 dose. The receptors come from an adult who received the AZD1222 COVID-19 vaccine.

The J gene is TRBJ1-2, the V gene TRBV5-1; maybe TRBD1 (5 bases). In germline, CDR1 is SGHRS, CDR2 YFSETQ. CDR3 length: 14 amino acids. V lost 0 bases and J 8 bases, leaving 14 bases between the germline ends. The CDR3 here is CASSLGGGSLGYTF. The CDR3 region has the DNA TGCGCCAGCAGCTTGGGCGGGGGGTCCCTCGGCTACACCTTC.

The J gene is TRBJ2-7, the V gene TRBV6-2 or TRBV6-3, with TRBD2 identical over 8 bases. The germline V gene encodes CDR1 MNHEY and CDR2 SVGEGT. After removal of 2 bases from V and 2 bases from J, the junction contained 14 bases not matched to a gene. The CDR3 is 18 residues long. CDR3 sequence (DNA): TGTGCCAGCAGTTACGCCTTTCGGGGGGGGCGAACCCCCTACGAGCAGTACTTC. Amino acid sequence: CASSYAFRGGRTPYEQYF.

This chain connects TRBV20-1 to TRBJ2-7, with 8 nucleotides matching TRBD1. V shed 3 bases, J shed 6 bases, and the junction held 7 bases outside the gene matches. The V gene's germline CDR1 is DFQATT and CDR2 SNEGSKA (reference sequence). The length of the CDR3 is 13 residues. CDR3 DNA sequence: TGCAGTGCTAGTTGGGCAGGGGGCCTCGAGCAGTACTTC. Translated, it gives CSASWAGGLEQYF.

For the CDR3, the DNA is TGTGCCAGTAGTATAGGGGGCTTCGGGGGATACGAGCAGTACTTC. Translation: CASSIGGFGGYEQYF. The genes are TRBV19 and TRBJ2-7; possibly TRBD2 for D (6 bases). Between the trimmed V and J ends, which lost 1 base and 4 bases, there was a span of 14 bases. Germline V gene lookup returns CDR1 LNHDA and CDR2 SQIVND (reference sequence). CDR3 length equals 15 residues.

This chain links TRBV3-1 (or the pseudogene TRBV3-2) with TRBJ1-6; no clear D. The CDR3 sequence is 14 residues long. Germline CDR1 is LGHDT and CDR2 is YNNKEL (reference sequence). Trimming cost V 3 bases and J 4 bases, with 7 bases left between them. The CDR3 loop reads CASSQQRYNSPLHF. The CDR3 region has the DNA TGTGCCAGCAGCCAGCAGAGATATAATTCACCCCTCCACTTT.

V usage is TRBV9 and J usage is TRBJ2-5; unclear D gene. CDR3 length: 15 residues. The germline V gene has CDR1 SGDLS and CDR2 YYNGEE. V shed 0 bases and J shed 2 bases, with 11 bases lying between them. CDR3 protein: CASSVAPDLQETQYF. CDR3 DNA sequence: TGTGCCAGCAGCGTAGCTCCCGATCTACAAGAGACCCAGTACTTC.

This chain links TRBV23-1 with TRBJ1-1, with 8 bases lining up with TRBD1. TRBV23-1 is assigned to the ORF class and has an uncertain function. Germline trimming cut 2 bases from V and 4 bases from J; bases unmatched to any gene: 9. The CDR3 runs 16 residues. Here the CDR3 reads CASSQPRTGWVTEAFF. The DNA for the CDR3 is TGCGCCAGCAGTCAACCAAGGACAGGGTGGGTCACTGAAGCTTTCTTT.

This clone has a handful of counts. V gene TRBV4-2 combines with J gene TRBJ2-4; D is ambiguous. V was shortened by 6 bases and J by 4 bases, with 13 bases between the two germline ends. The CDR3 totals 14 residues. Germline V CDR1 and CDR2: LGHNA, YNFKEQ. This chain's CDR3 is CASSLEQSKNIQYF. The DNA for the CDR3 is TGTGCCAGCAGTTTGGAACAGTCTAAAAACATTCAGTACTTC.

The chain recombines TRBV3-1 (or the pseudogene TRBV3-2) with TRBJ1-1; possible D gene TRBD1, 6 bases. Trimming took 4 bases from V and 1 from J, leaving 10 bases between them. The length of the CDR3 is 14 residues. Germline V gene data show CDR1 as LGHDT and CDR2 as YNNKEL (reference sequence). In DNA form, the CDR3 reads TGTGCCAGCAGCCTAGGACAGAGGAACACTGAAGCTTTCTTT. Translation: CASSLGQRNTEAFF.

This chain joins TRBV10-2 and TRBJ1-5; D possibly corresponds to TRBD1 (6 bases). V lost 6 bases and J lost 11, with 11 bases in between. The CDR3 is 11 amino acids. CDR1 and CDR2 (germline): WSHSY, SAAADI. The CDR3 sequence is CASRVQGTQHF. The CDR3 region has the DNA TGCGCCAGCAGGGTACAGGGAACCCAGCATTTT.

The chain is built from TRBV28 and TRBJ1-5, with D perhaps matching TRBD1 (6 bases). The V end was cut by 2 bases, the J end by 10 bases, with 21 bases between. This CDR3 has 16 residues. Germline values: CDR1 MDHEN, CDR2 SYDVKM. CDR3 sequence: CASSLGVRGGVGPQHF. CDR3 sequence (DNA): TGTGCCAGCAGTTTAGGAGTTAGGGGGGGCGTGGGACCCCAGCATTTT. Complete variable domain (other parts from reference TRBV28 and TRBJ1-5): DVKVTQSSRYLVKRTGEKVFLECVQDMDHENMFWYRQDPGLGLRLIYFSYDVKMKEKGDIPEGYSVSREKKERFSLILESASTNQTSMYLCASSLGVRGGVGPQHFGDGTRLSIL.

The chain uses TRBV5-4 and TRBJ2-5; 15 bases fit TRBD2. The V segment lost 0 bases and the J segment 2 bases; nucleotides outside the gene matches: 11. From germline, CDR1 is SGHNT and CDR2 YYREEE (reference sequence). This CDR3 contains 20 residues. CDR3 region: CASSLAPPGLAGGPQETQYF. The CDR3, as DNA: TGTGCCAGCAGCTTGGCGCCGCCGGGACTAGCGGGGGGCCCACAAGAGACCCAGTACTTC.

This chain links TRBV7-8 with TRBJ2-7; the D is unclear. The CDR3 runs to 13 residues. Per the germline V gene, CDR1 is SGHVS and CDR2 is FQNEAQ. The ends were cut back, 3 bases at V and 1 base at J, with 7 bases in the middle. CDR3 DNA: TGTGCCAGCAGCTTGGAACTATCCTACGAGCAGTACTTC. Translated, it gives CASSLELSYEQYF.

The rearrangement uses TRBV7-9 and TRBJ1-5; D perhaps matches TRBD1 (5 bases). The CDR3 has 15 residues. Germline V gives CDR1 SEHNR, CDR2 FQNEAQ (reference sequence). The V end was cut by 0 bases, the J end by 7 bases, with 13 bases between. The DNA for the CDR3 is TGTGCCAGCAGCTTAGCTAACGGGGCGGGCCAGCCCCAGCATTTT. Amino acid sequence: CASSLANGAGQPQHF.

This clone was recorded only once. This rearrangement joins TRBV5-6 to TRBJ2-3, with TRBD2 matching over 16 bases. The germline V gene has CDR1 SGHDT and CDR2 YYEEEE. With V trimmed by 7 bases and J by 4 bases, 3 bases remained unmatched. The CDR3 runs to 15 residues. The chain's CDR3 is CASGTSGGAPDTQYF. CDR3 nucleotide sequence: TGTGCCAGCGGGACTAGCGGGGGGGCCCCAGATACGCAGTATTTT.

The chain is built from TRBV5-5 and TRBJ2-3; the match to TRBD1 covers 7 bases. The CDR3 sequence is 14 residues long. CDR1 and CDR2 from the germline V gene are SGHKS and YYEKEE (reference sequence). V shed 4 bases, J shed 6 bases, and the junction held 8 bases outside the gene matches. This CDR3 reads CASSPRQGGDTQYF. The CDR3, as DNA: TGTGCCAGCAGCCCGAGACAGGGCGGCGATACGCAGTATTTT.